A selection of T cell receptor beta chains follows, all from one sample in a study of blood T cells in healthy people across ages. TCRdb independently ran MiXCR on the 5' RACE reads; one entry per CDR3 protein. The profile shows around 990,000 distinct CDR3 sequences, approximately 38% of them singletons. The source material was blood. The receptors originated from a man aged 18 to 30 in good health. Each CDR3 is given with its conserved first and last residue. D genes are given only for firm matches. Where a row states a size, it is once, few, many or the class of an expanded clone; other rows omit it.

TRBJ1-2 | 19 | NA | once | TRBV20-1 | TGCAGTGCTAGAGAGCCCCTAGGTGCACGGGGGGCGAGAAGCTATGGCTACACCTTC | CSAREPLGARGARSYGYTF
TRBJ2-3 | 14 | NA | few | TRBV30 | TGTGCCTGGAGTCGGGACTCTTTAACAGATACGCAGTATTTT | CAWSRDSLTDTQYF
TRBJ1-1 | 13 | NA | few | TRBV16 | TGTGCCAGCAGCCAAGTCCCGGTTTCTGAAGCTTTCTTT | CASSQVPVSEAFF
TRBJ1-6 | 17 | TRBD1 | few | TRBV12-3/TRBV12-4 | TGTGCCAGCAAGGGGGGGACAGATTACTCCTATAATTCACCCCTCCACTTT | CASKGGTDYSYNSPLHF
TRBJ2-3 | 15 | TRBD1 | few | TRBV3-1 | TGTGCCAGCAGCATGGACAGGGTGAGCACAGATACGCAGTATTTT | CASSMDRVSTDTQYF
TRBJ1-4 | 15 | NA | few | TRBV7-2 | TGTGCCAGCAGCTTCGAGCCCGCAGCTAATGAAAAACTGTTTTTT | CASSFEPAANEKLFF
TRBJ1-6 | 16 | TRBD1 | NA | TRBV5-1 | TGCGCCAGCAGCTTGGATGGACAGGGCTATAATTCACCCCTCCACTTT | CASSLDGQGYNSPLHF
TRBJ1-5 | 21 | TRBD1 | few | TRBV29-1 | TGCAGCGTTGAATGCGGGGGTCGAGGACAGGGCTCCTTCCGGAGGAATCAGCCCCAGCATTTT | CSVECGGRGQGSFRRNQPQHF
TRBJ2-5 | 15 | NA | NA | TRBV18 | TGTGCCAGCTCACCGGGGGGAGAGGGACAAGAGACCCAGTACTTC | CASSPGGEGQETQYF
TRBJ2-1 | 15 | NA | NA | TRBV10-3 | TGTGCCATCAATGGGGGGCCCAGCTCCTACAATGAGCAGTTCTTC | CAINGGPSSYNEQFF
TRBJ2-2 | 18 | TRBD2 | few | TRBV4-3 | TGCGCCAGCAGCCAAAATTTGATAGCGGGAGTTGACGCCGGGGAGCTGTTTTTT | CASSQNLIAGVDAGELFF
TRBJ1-6 | 15 | NA | NA | TRBV28 | TGTGCCTGCAGTCAAGGTCCCTCCTATAATTCACCCCTCCACTTT | CACSQGPSYNSPLHF
TRBJ1-3 | 17 | TRBD1 | few | TRBV4-1 | TGCGCCAGCAGCCAAGAGGGCCAGGGGGGACGCGGAAACACCATATATTTT | CASSQEGQGGRGNTIYF
TRBJ1-1 | 14 | NA | NA | TRBV5-6 | TGTGCCAGCAGCGTCGGGGGCGCGGGCACTGAAGCTTTCTTT | CASSVGGAGTEAFF
TRBJ2-5 | 15 | TRBD2 | NA | TRBV29-1 | TGCAGCGTTGAAGGGACTAGCGGGGGGAGGGATGAGCAGTACTTC | CSVEGTSGGRDEQYF
TRBJ2-3 | 15 | NA | few | TRBV11-3 | TGTGCCAGCAGCTTAGAAGGAGCAGGTGCTGATACGCAGTATTTT | CASSLEGAGADTQYF
TRBJ2-3 | 18 | TRBD1 | few | TRBV7-2 | TGTGCCAGCACCAAACAACTCTCAAGGGGGCCCAGCACAGATACGCAGTATTTT | CASTKQLSRGPSTDTQYF
TRBJ1-5 | 14 | TRBD1 | NA | TRBV30 | TGTGCCTGGAGTAGGGACAGGGGGAATCAGCCCCAGCATTTT | CAWSRDRGNQPQHF
TRBJ2-7 | 16 | NA | NA | TRBV4-1 | TGCGCCAGCAGCCCCACCGGGCGCCAATCCTACAATGAGCAGTACTTC | CASSPTGRQSYNEQYF
TRBJ2-3 | 15 | NA | NA | TRBV5-1 | TGCGCCAGCAATCTTGGGTCGACTGGCCCTACACCGCAGTATTTT | CASNLGSTGPTPQYF
TRBJ2-3 | 14 | TRBD1 | many | TRBV20-1 | TGCAGTGCCGGGACAGGGTTTAGCACAGATACGCAGTATTTT | CSAGTGFSTDTQYF
TRBJ2-7 | 13 | TRBD1 | NA | TRBV29-1 | TGCAGCGTCCGCGTGGGACAGGGGGTCGAGCAGTACTTC | CSVRVGQGVEQYF
TRBJ2-7 | 14 | TRBD1 | many | TRBV5-1 | TGTGCCAGCAGCCCCCGGGACAGCACCTACGAGCAGTACTTC | CASSPRDSTYEQYF